A single T cell receptor (beta chain) is shown here with its context. These data originate in a study of cytomegalovirus exposure and HLA in healthy donors. Trimming shortened V by 4 bases and J by 6 bases, and 11 bases separated the two germline ends. This CDR3 contains 12 residues. Germline assignment: CDR1 SGHRS and CDR2 YFSETQ. In the PCR, 60 Vbeta and 13 Jbeta primers were used. Sequencing used immunoSEQ multiplex PCR; TCRdb keeps in-frame clones, though not all of them. The table has approximately 150,000 clones, almost 85% seen once; the top ten hold roughly 9.9%. The chain uses TRBV5-1 and TRBJ2-7; the D gene is possibly TRBD1 (6 bases). Sequencing was carried out using PBMCs. This TCR derives from a woman in her sixties or seventies in good health and CMV-seropositive. The CDR3 DNA reads as TGCGCCAGCAGCCTCGGACAGTCCGAGCAGTACTTC. This encodes CASSLGQSEQYF.